Listed here are 25 T cell receptor beta chains from one sample, sequenced in a study of CXCR3-negative and CXCR3-positive naive CD8 T cells. Libraries were UMI-labeled 5' RACE TRB cDNA. With the 5' RACE reads reprocessed, TCRdb shows one record per CDR3 protein and no DNA. This repertoire includes about 130,000 distinct CDR3 sequences. The sample comprised naive CXCR3- CD8+ T cells from blood. As to subset: CD45RO-CCR7+CD27+CD95- naive CD8+ T cells lacking CXCR3 (TNR3-). These receptors originate from a human donor in good health. Some clones in this sample may be carry-over from other donors' samples.

V and J are TRBV4-1 and TRBJ2-3; the TCRdb D gene call, TRBD2, has no DNA to confirm it. Germline V CDR1 and CDR2: MGHRA, YSYEKL. CDR3 length: 17 residues. The CDR3 region is CASSQDVLAGVADTQYF.

J is TRBJ2-1 and V is TRBV3-1; no DNA is available, so the TRBD1 call from TCRdb remains unchecked. Germline V gives CDR1 LGHDT, CDR2 YNNKEL (reference sequence). This CDR3 has 15 amino acids. The CDR3 here is CASSPDRGGYNEQFF.

This chain connects TRBV20-1 to TRBJ2-7; TCRdb gives TRBD1 as the D gene, but with no DNA this cannot be confirmed. The germline V gene encodes CDR1 DFQATT and CDR2 SNEGSKA (reference sequence). The CDR3 spans 14 residues. The CDR3 here is CSARDMSGMGEQYF.

The chain is built from TRBV6-5 and TRBJ2-1; TCRdb selects TRBD2, and the lack of DNA leaves this call unchecked. Germline V CDR1 and CDR2: MNHEY, SVGAGI. This CDR3 is 17 amino acids long. CDR3 residues: CASSHRGLRNSYNEQFF.

The V and J genes are TRBV20-1 and TRBJ2-1. CDR3 size: 11 residues. Germline CDR1 reads DFQATT; CDR2 reads SNEGSKA (reference sequence). The CDR3 region is CSARDGIGQFF.

The V gene is TRBV10-3, the J gene TRBJ2-2; the TCRdb D gene call, TRBD2, has no DNA to confirm it. This CDR3 has 14 amino acids. Germline lookup yields CDR1 ENHRY and CDR2 SYGVKD. This CDR3 reads CAIRGLAGTGELFF.

The chain combines TRBV28 with TRBJ2-2. The CDR3 consists of 12 residues. CDR1 is MDHEN, CDR2 SYDVKM, per germline. Here the CDR3 reads CASTFLAGELFF.

The chain couples TRBV29-1 to TRBJ2-1; TCRdb indicates TRBD2, and absent DNA this call remains unverified. The germline gives CDR1 SQVTM, CDR2 ANQGSEA. The CDR3 consists of 19 residues. CDR3 protein: CSVGQVASGSVRGYNEQFF.

This rearrangement joins TRBV9 to TRBJ2-1; TCRdb outputs TRBD2, but without DNA this stays unchecked. CDR1 SGDLS and CDR2 YYNGEE come from the germline V gene. The CDR3 has 16 residues. The CDR3 reads CASSPLPRHSYNEQFF.

The chain's CDR3 is CSASGRARINEQYF. The gene calls are TRBV20-1 and TRBJ2-7; TCRdb designates TRBD2, a call that cannot be tested without DNA. CDR3 length equals 14 residues. Germline CDR1 reads DFQATT; CDR2 reads SNEGSKA (reference sequence).

The gene calls are TRBV7-6 and TRBJ1-1. Germline V lookup: CDR1 SGHVS, CDR2 FNYEAQ. The CDR3 is made up of 13 amino acids. The CDR3 sequence: CASSPAEGTEAFF.

The chain joins TRBV20-1 to TRBJ2-3; the D call from TCRdb, TRBD2, cannot be confirmed without DNA. The CDR3 totals 14 residues. Germline assignment: CDR1 DFQATT and CDR2 SNEGSKA (reference sequence). The CDR3 reads CSAVTSASTDTQYF.

The rearrangement joins TRBV15 to TRBJ2-7; TCRdb proposes TRBD1, but this gene call is untestable without DNA. CDR3 length: 15 amino acids. Germline values: CDR1 LNHNV, CDR2 YYDKDF (reference sequence). The CDR3 sequence is CATSREGTGAYEQYF.

This rearrangement joins TRBV6-6 to TRBJ2-4. This CDR3 spans 15 amino acids. Germline V gene lookup returns CDR1 MNHNY and CDR2 SVGAGI (reference sequence). The CDR3 protein is CASSYPGLAKNIQYF.

This chain uses TRBV3-1 with TRBJ1-1; TCRdb's D call of TRBD1 is untestable without DNA. The V gene's germline CDR1 is LGHDT and CDR2 YNNKEL (reference sequence). The CDR3 sequence is 15 residues long. The CDR3 spells CASSQAWTANTEAFF.

This chain connects TRBV27 to TRBJ2-7; the TCRdb D gene call, TRBD1, has no DNA to confirm it. Germline-derived CDR1 and CDR2 are MNHEY and SMNVEV (reference sequence). The CDR3 is made up of 15 amino acids. The CDR3 sequence is CASSSLGGPTYEQYF.

The chain has TRBV28 and TRBJ2-5; the TCRdb D gene call, TRBD1, has no DNA to confirm it. The CDR3 sequence is 14 residues long. Germline V gene data show CDR1 as MDHEN and CDR2 as SYDVKM. CDR3 residues: CASKRGVAQETQYF.

V usage is TRBV29-1 and J usage is TRBJ2-1; TCRdb designates TRBD1, a call that cannot be tested without DNA. In germline, CDR1 is SQVTM, CDR2 ANQGSEA. The CDR3 runs to 14 residues. CDR3 loop: CSPLRHNRYNEQFF.

Here the CDR3 reads CSVRQGLAETQYF. This sequence joins TRBV29-1 and TRBJ2-5; no DNA is available, so the TRBD1 call from TCRdb remains unchecked. The CDR3 loop spans 13 amino acids. The V gene's germline CDR1 is SQVTM and CDR2 ANQGSEA.

This chain links TRBV9 with TRBJ1-1. Germline V lookup: CDR1 SGDLS, CDR2 YYNGEE. This CDR3 has 14 residues. The CDR3: CASSHDALGTEAFF. The full variable domain, rest sourced from reference TRBV9 and TRBJ1-1, is DSGVTQTPKHLITATGQRVTLRCSPRSGDLSVYWYQQSLDQGLQFLIQYYNGEERAKGNILERFSAQQFPDLHSELNLSSLELGDSALYFCASSHDALGTEAFFGQGTRLTVV.

This rearrangement joins TRBV20-1 to TRBJ1-6; TCRdb indicates TRBD1, and absent DNA this call remains unverified. This CDR3 region has 16 residues. Germline V lookup: CDR1 DFQATT, CDR2 SNEGSKA (reference sequence). CDR3 loop: CSARDGGTGDNSPLHF.

J is TRBJ2-7 and V is TRBV13; TCRdb designates TRBD2, a call that cannot be tested without DNA. Germline assignment: CDR1 PRHDT and CDR2 FYEKMQ (reference sequence). This CDR3 is 15 amino acids long. CDR3 sequence: CAGSPVRSGSTEQYF.

The J gene is TRBJ1-1, the V gene TRBV12-5. The CDR3 is 13 residues long. Looked up from germline, CDR1 is LGHNT and CDR2 is FRNRAP. CDR3 amino acids: CASALTLATEAFF.

The rearrangement joins TRBV7-9 to TRBJ1-2; TCRdb designates TRBD1, a call that cannot be tested without DNA. CDR3 size: 17 residues. The germline V gene encodes CDR1 SEHNR and CDR2 FQNEAQ (reference sequence). CDR3 in amino acids: CASSLMWQGATFYGYTF.

The chain has TRBV5-1 and TRBJ2-3. CDR3 size: 14 residues. The germline gives CDR1 SGHRS, CDR2 YFSETQ. CDR3: CASSEDPSTDTQYF.